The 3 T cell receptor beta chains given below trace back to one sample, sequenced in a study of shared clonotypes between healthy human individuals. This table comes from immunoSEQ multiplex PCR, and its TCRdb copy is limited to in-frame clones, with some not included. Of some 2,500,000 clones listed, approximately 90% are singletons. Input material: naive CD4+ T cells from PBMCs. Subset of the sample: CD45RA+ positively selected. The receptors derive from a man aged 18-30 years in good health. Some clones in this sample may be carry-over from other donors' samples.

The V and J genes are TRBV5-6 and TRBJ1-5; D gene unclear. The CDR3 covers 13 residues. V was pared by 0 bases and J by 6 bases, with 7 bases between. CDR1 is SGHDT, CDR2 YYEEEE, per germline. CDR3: CASSLGGVQPQHF. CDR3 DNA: TGTGCCAGCAGCTTGGGTGGGGTTCAGCCCCAGCATTTT.

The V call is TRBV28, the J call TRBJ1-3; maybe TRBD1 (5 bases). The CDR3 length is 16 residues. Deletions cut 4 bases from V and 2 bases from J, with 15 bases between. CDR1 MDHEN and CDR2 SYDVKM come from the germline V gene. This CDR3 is CASSSPARVAGNTIYF. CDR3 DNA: TGTGCCAGCAGTTCCCCGGCCAGGGTAGCTGGAAACACCATATATTTT.

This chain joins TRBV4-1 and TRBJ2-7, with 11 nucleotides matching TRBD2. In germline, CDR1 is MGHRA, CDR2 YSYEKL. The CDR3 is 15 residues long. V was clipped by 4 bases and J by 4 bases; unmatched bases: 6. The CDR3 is CASSRGLAEIYEQYF. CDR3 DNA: TGCGCCAGCAGCCGGGGACTAGCGGAAATTTACGAGCAGTACTTC.